This T cell receptor beta chain derives from a study of molecular identifiers for immune sequencing clone quantification. The germline V gene has CDR1 SGHVT and CDR2 SQSDAQ. With V trimmed by 4 bases and J by 3 bases, 7 bases remained unmatched. The CDR3 runs to 16 residues. TCRdb recomputed calls from the PCR reads with MiXCR, one row per CDR3 protein. Of 88,000 or so distinct CDR3 sequences listed, roughly a fifth are singletons. This chain links TRBV7-4 with TRBJ2-1, with 9 bases identical to TRBD2. The sample consisted of naive CD8+ T cells from blood, with Jurkat cell RNA spiked in. As to subset: FACS-sorted CD8+CD4-CCR7+CD45RA+ naive T cells. The source of this sequence is a human donor in good health. Some libraries in this study had Jurkat cell RNA spiked in. CDR3 loop: CASSYERGAFYNEQFF. The CDR3 coding sequence is TGTGCCAGCAGCTACGAGCGGGGGGCCTTCTACAATGAGCAGTTCTTC. The variable domain in full, completed from reference TRBV7-4 and TRBJ2-1, reads GAGVSQSPRYKVAKRGRDVALRCDSISGHVTLYWYRQTLGQGSEVLTYSQSDAQRDKSGRPSGRFSAERPERSVSTLKIQRTEQGDSAVYLCASSYERGAFYNEQFFGPGTRLTVL.